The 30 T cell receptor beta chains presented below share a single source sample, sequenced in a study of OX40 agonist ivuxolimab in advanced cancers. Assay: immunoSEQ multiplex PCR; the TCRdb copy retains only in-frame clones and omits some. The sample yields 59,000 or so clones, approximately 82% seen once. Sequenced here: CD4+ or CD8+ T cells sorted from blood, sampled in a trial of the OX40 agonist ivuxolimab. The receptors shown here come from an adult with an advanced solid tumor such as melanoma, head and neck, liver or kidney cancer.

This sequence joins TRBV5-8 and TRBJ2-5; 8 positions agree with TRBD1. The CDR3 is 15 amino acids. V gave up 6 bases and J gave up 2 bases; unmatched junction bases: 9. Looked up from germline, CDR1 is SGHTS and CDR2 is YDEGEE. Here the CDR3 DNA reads TGTGCCAGCACCCTGATGGGACAGGAACAAGAGACCCAGTACTTC. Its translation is CASTLMGQEQETQYF.

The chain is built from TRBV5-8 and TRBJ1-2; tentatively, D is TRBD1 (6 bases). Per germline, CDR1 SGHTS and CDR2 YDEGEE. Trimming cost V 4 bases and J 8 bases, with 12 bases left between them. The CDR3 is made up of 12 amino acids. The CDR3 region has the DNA TGTGCCAGCAGCCCACAGGGACGAGGCTACACCTTC. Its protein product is CASSPQGRGYTF.

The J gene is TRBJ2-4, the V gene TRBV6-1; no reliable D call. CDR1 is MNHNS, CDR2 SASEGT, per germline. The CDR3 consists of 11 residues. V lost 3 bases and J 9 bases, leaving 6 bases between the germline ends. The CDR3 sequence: CASSERSIQYF. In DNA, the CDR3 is TGTGCCAGCAGTGAGCGGAGCATTCAGTACTTC.

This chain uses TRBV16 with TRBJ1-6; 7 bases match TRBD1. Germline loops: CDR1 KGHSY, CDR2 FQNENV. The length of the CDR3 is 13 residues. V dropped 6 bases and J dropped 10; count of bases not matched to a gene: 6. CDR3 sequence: CASSSNRGSPLHF. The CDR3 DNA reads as TGTGCCAGCAGTTCAAACAGGGGATCACCCCTCCACTTT.

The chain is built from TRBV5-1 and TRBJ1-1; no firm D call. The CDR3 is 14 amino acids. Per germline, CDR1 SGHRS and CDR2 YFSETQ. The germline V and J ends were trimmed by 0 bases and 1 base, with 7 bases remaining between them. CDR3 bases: TGCGCCAGCAGCTTGGCCCCTGAGAACACTGAAGCTTTCTTT. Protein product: CASSLAPENTEAFF.

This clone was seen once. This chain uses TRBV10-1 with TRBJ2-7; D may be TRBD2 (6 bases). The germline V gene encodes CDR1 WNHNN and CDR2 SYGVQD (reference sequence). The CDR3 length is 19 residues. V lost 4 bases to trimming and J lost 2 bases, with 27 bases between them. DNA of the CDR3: TGCGCCAGCAGTGGCGGGGCCTCCGGGACGGATTATTTACCCTACGAGCAGTACTTC. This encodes CASSGGASGTDYLPYEQYF.

The CDR3 DNA reads TGTGCCAGCAGCTTAACCACCTACGAGCAGTACTTC. Encoded protein: CASSLTTYEQYF. The chain is built from TRBV7-2 and TRBJ2-7; D is undetermined. With 2 bases removed from V and 2 bases from J, the gap between germline ends came to 4 bases. Germline CDR1 is SGHTA and CDR2 is FQGNSA. The CDR3 totals 12 residues.

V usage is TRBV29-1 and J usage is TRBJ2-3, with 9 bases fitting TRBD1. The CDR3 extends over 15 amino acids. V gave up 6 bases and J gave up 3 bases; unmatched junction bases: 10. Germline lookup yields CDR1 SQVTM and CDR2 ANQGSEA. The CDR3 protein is CSVEGDRARTDTQYF. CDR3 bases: TGCAGCGTCGAGGGGGACAGGGCAAGGACAGATACGCAGTATTTT.

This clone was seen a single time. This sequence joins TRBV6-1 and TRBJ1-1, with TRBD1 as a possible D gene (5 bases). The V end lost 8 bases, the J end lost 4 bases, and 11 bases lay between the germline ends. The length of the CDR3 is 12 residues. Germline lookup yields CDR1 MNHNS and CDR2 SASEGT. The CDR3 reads CASAGTPTEAFF. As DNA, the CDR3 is TGTGCCAGCGCCGGGACTCCCACTGAAGCTTTCTTT.

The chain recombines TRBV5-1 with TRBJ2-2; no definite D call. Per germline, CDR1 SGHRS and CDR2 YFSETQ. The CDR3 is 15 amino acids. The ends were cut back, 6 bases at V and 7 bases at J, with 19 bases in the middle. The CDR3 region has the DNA TGCGCCAGCACCACAGCATTGACTGTTATCGGGGAGCTGTTTTTT. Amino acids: CASTTALTVIGELFF.

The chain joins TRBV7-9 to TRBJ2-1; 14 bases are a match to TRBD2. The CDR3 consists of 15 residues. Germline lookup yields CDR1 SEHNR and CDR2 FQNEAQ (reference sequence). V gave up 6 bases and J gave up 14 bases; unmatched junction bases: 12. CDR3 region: CASSPRGGLAGEKFF. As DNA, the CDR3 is TGTGCCAGCAGTCCCCGAGGGGGACTAGCGGGAGAAAAGTTCTTC.

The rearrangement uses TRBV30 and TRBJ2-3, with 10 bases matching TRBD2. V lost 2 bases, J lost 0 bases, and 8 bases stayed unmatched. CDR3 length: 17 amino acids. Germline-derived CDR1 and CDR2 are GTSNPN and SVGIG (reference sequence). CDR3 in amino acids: CAWSWGAGGTSTDTQYF. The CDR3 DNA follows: TGTGCCTGGAGTTGGGGAGCGGGAGGGACTAGCACAGATACGCAGTATTTT.

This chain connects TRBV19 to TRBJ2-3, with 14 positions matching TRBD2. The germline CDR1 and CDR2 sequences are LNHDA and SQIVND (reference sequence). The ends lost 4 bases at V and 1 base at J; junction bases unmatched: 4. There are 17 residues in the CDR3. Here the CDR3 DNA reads TGTGCCAGTAGTAAGGGACTAGCGGGGGCTGGCACAGATACGCAGTATTTT. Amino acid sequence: CASSKGLAGAGTDTQYF.

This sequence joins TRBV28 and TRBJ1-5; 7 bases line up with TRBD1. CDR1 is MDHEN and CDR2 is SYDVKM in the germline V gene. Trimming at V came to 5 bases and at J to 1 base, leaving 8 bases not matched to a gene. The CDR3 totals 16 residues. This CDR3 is CASSNPLTGSNQPQHF. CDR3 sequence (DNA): TGTGCCAGCAGTAACCCCCTGACAGGGAGCAATCAGCCCCAGCATTTT.

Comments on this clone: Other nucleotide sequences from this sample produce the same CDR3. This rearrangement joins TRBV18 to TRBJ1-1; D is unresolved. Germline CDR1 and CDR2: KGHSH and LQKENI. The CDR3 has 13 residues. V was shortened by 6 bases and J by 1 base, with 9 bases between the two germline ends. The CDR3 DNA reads TGTGCCAGCTCCCCTGGACGGAACACTGAAGCTTTCTTT. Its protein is CASSPGRNTEAFF.

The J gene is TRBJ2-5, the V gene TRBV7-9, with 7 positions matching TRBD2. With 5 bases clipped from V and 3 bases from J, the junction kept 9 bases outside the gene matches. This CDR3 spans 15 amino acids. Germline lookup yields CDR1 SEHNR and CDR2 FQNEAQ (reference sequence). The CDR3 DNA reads TGTGCCAGCAGCCCCGGGGGTCTAGCGGAAGAGACCCAGTACTTC. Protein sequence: CASSPGGLAEETQYF.

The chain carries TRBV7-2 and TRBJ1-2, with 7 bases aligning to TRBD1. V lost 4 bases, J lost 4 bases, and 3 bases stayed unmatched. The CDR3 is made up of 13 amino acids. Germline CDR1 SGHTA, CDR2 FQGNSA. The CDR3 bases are TGTGCCAGCAGCTCGGGACAGCCCTATGGCTACACCTTC. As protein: CASSSGQPYGYTF.

In DNA, the CDR3 is TGTGCCAGCAGTAGTCCGACAGGGTCGAACACTGAAGCTTTCTTT. It translates to CASSSPTGSNTEAFF. V usage is TRBV6-6 and J usage is TRBJ1-1; 7 nucleotides agree with TRBD1. The CDR3 totals 15 residues. V lost 5 bases, J lost 1 base, and 7 bases stayed unmatched. Germline CDR1 and CDR2: MNHNY and SVGAGI (reference sequence).

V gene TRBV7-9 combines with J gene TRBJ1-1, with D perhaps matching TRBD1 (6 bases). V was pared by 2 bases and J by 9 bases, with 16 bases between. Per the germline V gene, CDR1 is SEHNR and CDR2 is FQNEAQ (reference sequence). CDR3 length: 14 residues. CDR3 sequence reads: CASSLWGALDKAFF. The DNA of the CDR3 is TGTGCCAGCAGCTTATGGGGGGCCCTGGATAAAGCTTTCTTT.

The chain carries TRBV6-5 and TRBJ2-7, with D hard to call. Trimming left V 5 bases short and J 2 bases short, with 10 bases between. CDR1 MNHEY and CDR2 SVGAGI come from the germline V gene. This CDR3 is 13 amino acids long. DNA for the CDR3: TGTGCCAGCAGTCTTGACGGGCCCTACGAGCAGTACTTC. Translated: CASSLDGPYEQYF.

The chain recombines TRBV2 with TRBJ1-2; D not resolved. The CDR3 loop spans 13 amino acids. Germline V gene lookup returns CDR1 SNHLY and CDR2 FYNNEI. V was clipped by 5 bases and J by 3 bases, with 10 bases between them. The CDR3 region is CASSPDSYYGYTF. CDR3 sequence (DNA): TGTGCCAGCAGTCCCGACTCTTACTATGGCTACACCTTC. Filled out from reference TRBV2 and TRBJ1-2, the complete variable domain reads EPEVTQTPSHQVTQMGQEVILRCVPISNHLYFYWYRQILGQKVEFLVSFYNNEISEKSEIFDDQFSVERPDGSNFTLKIRSTKLEDSAMYFCASSPDSYYGYTFGSGTRLTVV.

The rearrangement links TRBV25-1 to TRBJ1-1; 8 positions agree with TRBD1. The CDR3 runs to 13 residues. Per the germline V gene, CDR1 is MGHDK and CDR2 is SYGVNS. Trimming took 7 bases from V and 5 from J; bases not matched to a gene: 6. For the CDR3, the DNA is TGTGCCAGCACCGGACAGGGTTGGACTGAAGCTTTCTTT. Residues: CASTGQGWTEAFF.

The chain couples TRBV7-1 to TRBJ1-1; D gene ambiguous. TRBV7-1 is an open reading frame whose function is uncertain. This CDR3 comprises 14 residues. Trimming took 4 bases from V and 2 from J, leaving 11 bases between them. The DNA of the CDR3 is TGTGCCAGCAGCTTAGTTGCAGGTAACACTGAAGCTTTCTTT. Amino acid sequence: CASSLVAGNTEAFF.

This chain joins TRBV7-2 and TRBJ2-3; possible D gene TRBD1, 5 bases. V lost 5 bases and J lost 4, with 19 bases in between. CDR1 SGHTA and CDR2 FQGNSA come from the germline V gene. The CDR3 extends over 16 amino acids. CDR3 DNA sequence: TGTGCCAGCAGCCCCCTTGGGGCTACTACCTCAGATACGCAGTATTTT. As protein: CASSPLGATTSDTQYF.

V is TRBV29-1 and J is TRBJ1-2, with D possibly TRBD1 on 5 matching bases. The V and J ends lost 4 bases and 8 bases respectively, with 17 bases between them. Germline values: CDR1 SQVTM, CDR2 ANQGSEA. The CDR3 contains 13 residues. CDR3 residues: CSVGAIGAVGYTF. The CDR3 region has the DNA TGCAGCGTTGGGGCGATTGGGGCTGTGGGCTACACCTTC.

The CDR3 protein is CASSLYGTANYGYTF. CDR3 nucleotides: TGTGCCAGCAGCTTGTACGGGACGGCTAACTATGGCTACACCTTC. The chain recombines TRBV4-2 with TRBJ1-2; weak D call: TRBD1 (5 bases). V lost 5 bases and J lost 0, with 13 bases in between. Germline lookup yields CDR1 LGHNA and CDR2 YNFKEQ. The CDR3 covers 15 residues.

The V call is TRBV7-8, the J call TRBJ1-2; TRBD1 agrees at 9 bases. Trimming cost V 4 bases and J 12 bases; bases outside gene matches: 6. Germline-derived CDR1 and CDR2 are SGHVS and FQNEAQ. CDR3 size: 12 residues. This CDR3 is CASSSGTGTNTF. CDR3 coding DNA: TGTGCCAGCAGCTCCGGGACAGGGACGAACACCTTC.

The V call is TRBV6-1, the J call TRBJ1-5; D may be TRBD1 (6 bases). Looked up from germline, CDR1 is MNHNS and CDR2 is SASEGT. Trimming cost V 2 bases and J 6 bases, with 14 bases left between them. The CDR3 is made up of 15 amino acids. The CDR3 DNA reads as TGTGCCAGCAGTGAAATGGACAGAGGGGGTCAGCCCCAGCATTTT. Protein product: CASSEMDRGGQPQHF.

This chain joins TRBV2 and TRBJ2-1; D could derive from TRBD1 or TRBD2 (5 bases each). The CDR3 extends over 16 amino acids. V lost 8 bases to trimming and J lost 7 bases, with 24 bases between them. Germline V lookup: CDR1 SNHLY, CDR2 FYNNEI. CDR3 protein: CASQNPGAGLKNEQFF. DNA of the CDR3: TGTGCCAGCCAGAACCCCGGGGCAGGGTTAAAGAATGAGCAGTTCTTC.

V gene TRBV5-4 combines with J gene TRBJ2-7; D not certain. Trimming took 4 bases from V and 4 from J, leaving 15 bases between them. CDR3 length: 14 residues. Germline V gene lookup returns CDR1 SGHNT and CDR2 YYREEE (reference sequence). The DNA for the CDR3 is TGTGCCAGCAGCCTCGGGTCAGGCCAATACGAGCAGTACTTC. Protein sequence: CASSLGSGQYEQYF.